This T cell receptor (beta chain) was observed in a study of Graves' ophthalmopathy and Graves' hyperthyroidism. Overall study: Upon initial diagnosis and before any treatment, peripheral blood was collected.

Germline lookup yields CDR1 SGHDT and CDR2 YYEEEE. V dropped 4 bases and J dropped 2 bases, with 10 bases sitting between them. This CDR3 is built from 13 residues. This clonotype was counted at least ten times. Among the exclusions were patients with other autoimmune diseases, uncontrolled infections, pregnancy or lactation. Diagnostic conclusions were grounded in clinical symptoms, serum thyroxine, TRAb, thyroid ultrasound and orbital computed tomography. Scientists amplified the TCR beta CDR3 regions from RNA transcripts. RT-PCR with HTBI primers came first, then second-round multiplex PCR. MiXCR, run by TCRdb on the multiplex PCR reads, gives a single entry per CDR3 protein. The table has 340,000 or so distinct CDR3 sequences, 17% seen once.

The V call is TRBV5-6, the J call TRBJ2-7, with D unresolved. This sequence was found in an adult man with Graves' ophthalmopathy. Input material: peripheral blood. The CDR3, as DNA: TGTGCCAGCAGCCCGCCGGACGCCTACGAGCAGTACTTC. Translation: CASSPPDAYEQYF.